The 5 T cell receptor beta chains below come from one sample, sequenced in a study of T cells in localized non-small cell lung cancer. Clones were read by immunoSEQ multiplex PCR, and TCRdb kept only the in-frame ones, dropping some. The sample gives some 140,000 clones, about 89% of which show up once; 1.7% is in the top ten. The sequencing here drew on peripheral blood, taken before any cancer treatment. The receptors come from an older female donor with stage I lung adenocarcinoma.

This chain joins TRBV28 and TRBJ2-7; 10 bases map to TRBD2. This CDR3 is 19 amino acids long. J gave up 2 bases and V 6 bases, and 19 bases lay outside the gene matches. In germline, CDR1 is MDHEN, CDR2 SYDVKM. CDR3 coding DNA: TGTGCCAGCAGCTTCTGGGGCCAGGGGGCTAGCGGGAGTCCCTACGAGCAGTACTTC. It is translated as CASSFWGQGASGSPYEQYF.

CDR3 DNA sequence: TGCGCCAGCCGAAGCGGCCCGACTAGCGGGACCGGGGAGCTGTTTTTT. Translated: CASRSGPTSGTGELFF. The chain combines TRBV10-2 with TRBJ2-2; 10 nucleotides agree with TRBD2. Germline CDR1 and CDR2: WSHSY and SAAADI. CDR3 length equals 16 residues. The V and J ends lost 8 bases and 5 bases, in that order; junction bases with no gene match: 11.

V usage is TRBV7-9 and J usage is TRBJ2-6; TRBD1 matches at 8 bases. With V trimmed by 1 base and J by 1 base, 6 bases remained unmatched. The CDR3 is 18 amino acids. Germline CDR1 SEHNR, CDR2 FQNEAQ (reference sequence). CDR3 in amino acids: CASSLGYGQGSGANVLTF. In DNA, the CDR3 is TGTGCCAGCAGCTTAGGTTACGGACAGGGTTCTGGGGCCAACGTCCTGACTTTC.

V and J are TRBV9 and TRBJ1-1; 8 positions match TRBD1. Per the germline V gene, CDR1 is SGDLS and CDR2 is YYNGEE. The CDR3 extends over 14 amino acids. V gave up 1 base and J gave up 6 bases; unmatched junction bases: 5. The CDR3 sequence is CASSVIQGAAEAFF. The DNA for the CDR3 is TGTGCCAGCAGCGTAATCCAGGGGGCAGCTGAAGCTTTCTTT.

The sample holds one count of this clone. The chain couples TRBV5-4 to TRBJ1-3; 7 nucleotides align to TRBD1. The length of the CDR3 is 14 residues. J lost 0 bases, V lost 3 bases, and 0 bases had no gene match. Per germline, CDR1 SGHNT and CDR2 YYREEE (reference sequence). The CDR3 protein is CASSWTGSGNTIYF. CDR3 DNA sequence: TGTGCCAGCAGCTGGACAGGCTCTGGAAACACCATATATTTT.